This entry lists 24 T cell receptor beta chains sequenced from one sample in a study of T cell responses to AZD1222 COVID-19 vaccine (dated by TCRdb to the early 2020s). The protocol used for the library was the immunoSEQ multiplex PCR assay. The table comes from immuneACCESS by way of TCRdb, which keeps in-frame sequences with V and J called. Part of the clones is missing from these tables; in studies checked, under half for an unresolved V gene and the rest for unknown reasons. Present in this sample are more than 150,000 clones, 80% to 90% of which were seen just once. Of the sample, 2.7% falls within the top ten clones. According to the study, the label for this sample's time point signals: baseline before first vaccination. The treatment or condition label of this sample denotes: meningococcal conjugate vaccine given as trial control. Sequences were derived from peripheral blood, sampled on day 0 of MenACWY control vaccination. These receptors were taken from an adult in good health.

The chain uses TRBV19 and TRBJ2-7; 8 nucleotides line up with TRBD2. With 5 bases clipped from V and 1 base from J, the junction kept 13 bases outside the gene matches. This CDR3 contains 17 residues. Germline values: CDR1 LNHDA, CDR2 SQIVND (reference sequence). The CDR3 region is CASSVGDVGGRSYEQYF. As DNA, the CDR3 is TGTGCCAGTAGTGTAGGCGATGTCGGCGGGAGGTCCTACGAGCAGTACTTC.

V usage is TRBV28 and J usage is TRBJ1-1; D is undetermined. The CDR3 sequence is 13 residues long. Per the germline V gene, CDR1 is MDHEN and CDR2 is SYDVKM. Trimming took off 5 bases at V and 8 bases at J, with 15 bases between the two ends. The CDR3 DNA reads TGTGCCAGCAGTGCACGCGGTAGAGGGGAAGCTTTCTTT. Translation: CASSARGRGEAFF.

The chain recombines TRBV4-2 with TRBJ1-1, with 8 bases identical to TRBD1. Trimming removed 1 base from V and 1 base from J; junction bases left unmatched: 2. The length of the CDR3 is 15 residues. Germline V gene sequence: CDR1 LGHNA, CDR2 YNFKEQ. This chain's CDR3 is CASSQAGTGNTEAFF. Here the CDR3 DNA reads TGTGCCAGCAGCCAAGCCGGGACAGGGAACACTGAAGCTTTCTTT.

The CDR3 bases are TGTGCCAGCAGCCATCAGACCTACGAGCAGTACTTC. Its translation: CASSHQTYEQYF. The J gene is TRBJ2-7, the V gene TRBV3-1 (or the pseudogene TRBV3-2); no firm D call. The V end lost 3 bases, the J end lost 2 bases, and 5 bases lay between the germline ends. The length of the CDR3 is 12 residues. Per germline, CDR1 LGHDT and CDR2 YNNKEL (reference sequence).

This clone occurred once. This chain uses TRBV7-8 with TRBJ2-6, with D perhaps given as TRBD1 or TRBD2 (6 bases each). The CDR3 is 16 residues long. CDR1 SGHVS and CDR2 FQNEAQ come from the germline V gene. V was cut by 5 bases and J by 4 bases, with 15 bases left in between. The CDR3 nucleotides are TGTGCCAGCAGCGAATCACGGGGGCTGGGGGCCAACGTCCTGACTTTC. It codes for CASSESRGLGANVLTF.

V is TRBV5-1 and J is TRBJ2-5; 10 positions match TRBD2. The length of the CDR3 is 15 residues. The germline V gene has CDR1 SGHRS and CDR2 YFSETQ. Germline trimming cut 0 bases from V and 4 bases from J; bases unmatched to any gene: 3. CDR3 loop: CASSLGTSGRETQYF. For the CDR3, the DNA is TGCGCCAGCAGCTTGGGGACTAGCGGTCGAGAGACCCAGTACTTC.

This chain joins TRBV3-1 (or the pseudogene TRBV3-2) and TRBJ1-5, with TRBD1 as a possible D gene (5 bases). This CDR3 region has 14 residues. The germline CDR1 and CDR2 sequences are LGHDT and YNNKEL (reference sequence). Trimming shortened V by 0 bases and J by 7 bases, and 10 bases separated the two germline ends. The CDR3 sequence: CASSQEVGGQPQHF. The CDR3 DNA reads TGTGCCAGCAGCCAAGAGGTTGGGGGGCAGCCCCAGCATTTT.

This clone was detected a few times. The rearrangement links TRBV6-1 to TRBJ2-7; no definite D call. The CDR3 runs to 14 residues. Deletions cut 0 bases from V and 5 bases from J, with 11 bases between. The germline CDR1 and CDR2 sequences are MNHNS and SASEGT. The CDR3 nucleotides are TGTGCCAGCAGTGAAGCTGGGCCTTCCCACGAGCAGTACTTC. Its protein product is CASSEAGPSHEQYF.

In its sample, this clone was seen a few times. V and J are TRBV30 and TRBJ2-1; possibly TRBD2 for D (6 bases). The CDR3 has 15 amino acids. V dropped 3 bases and J dropped 4 bases, with 16 bases sitting between them. CDR1 and CDR2 (germline): GTSNPN, SVGIG (reference sequence). CDR3 nucleotides: TGTGCCTGGAGCGCATTAGGACTACCGTACAATGAGCAGTTCTTC. The encoded protein is CAWSALGLPYNEQFF.

The chain recombines TRBV6-1 with TRBJ2-3; 14 bases are shared with TRBD2. From germline, CDR1 is MNHNS and CDR2 SASEGT. The CDR3 is 17 amino acids. The J segment lost 5 bases and the V segment lost 4 bases, leaving 8 bases of the junction unmatched. The CDR3: CASSVRGLAGALDTQYF. For the CDR3, the DNA is TGTGCCAGCAGTGTCCGGGGACTAGCGGGAGCATTAGATACGCAGTATTTT.

V usage is TRBV21-1 and J usage is TRBJ1-1; the D segment call TRBD1 is taken from the table without a DNA check. TRBV21-1 constitutes a pseudogene. The CDR3 is 12 amino acids. CDR3 protein: CASSRAATEAFF. DNA for the CDR3: TGTGCCAGCAGCAGGGCAGCCACTGAAGCTTTCTTT.

This clone has a handful of counts. The chain couples TRBV3-1 (or the pseudogene TRBV3-2) to TRBJ2-1; 9 bases are a match to TRBD2. Germline V lookup: CDR1 LGHDT, CDR2 YNNKEL (reference sequence). The CDR3 sequence is 15 residues long. Germline trimming cut 4 bases from V and 10 bases from J; bases unmatched to any gene: 11. CDR3 sequence: CASSPGLASRGEQFF. DNA for the CDR3: TGTGCCAGCAGCCCGGGACTAGCTAGTAGGGGCGAGCAGTTCTTC.

The chain joins TRBV6-1 to TRBJ1-2; D gene ambiguous. The CDR3 spans 15 residues. From germline, CDR1 is MNHNS and CDR2 SASEGT. Trimming cost V 0 bases and J 4 bases, with 12 bases left between them. CDR3 nucleotides: TGTGCCAGCAGTGAAGCGGTAGGACGGACCTATGGCTACACCTTC. As protein: CASSEAVGRTYGYTF.

A note on this clone: The same CDR3 arises from other DNA sequences in this sample as well. In DNA, the CDR3 is TGCGCCAGCAGCTCGGGGAACACTGAAGCTTTCTTT. Residues: CASSSGNTEAFF. The chain employs TRBV5-1 and TRBJ1-1; D gene unclear. Trimming stripped 3 bases from V and 1 base from J, with 4 bases between. The CDR3 extends over 12 amino acids. In germline, CDR1 is SGHRS, CDR2 YFSETQ.

The chain has TRBV11-2 and TRBJ2-7, with 9 bases matching TRBD1. The CDR3 extends over 13 amino acids. The germline gives CDR1 SGHAT, CDR2 FQNNGV. V lost 5 bases, J lost 3 bases, and 2 bases stayed unmatched. CDR3 DNA sequence: TGTGCCAGCAGCCTGGACAGGGGCTACGAGCAGTACTTC. This codes for CASSLDRGYEQYF.

This chain connects TRBV2 to TRBJ1-4; D gene uncertain. Germline CDR1 reads SNHLY; CDR2 reads FYNNEI. With 3 bases removed from V and 5 bases from J, the gap between germline ends came to 10 bases. There are 14 residues in the CDR3. The CDR3 nucleotides read TGTGCCAGCAGTGACAGCCAGGAAAATGAAAAACTGTTTTTT. This translates into CASSDSQENEKLFF.

This clone has a single count. This chain connects TRBV28 to TRBJ2-7; D is tentatively TRBD1 or TRBD2 (6 bases each). Germline CDR1 and CDR2: MDHEN and SYDVKM. V lost 2 bases, J lost 3 bases, and 14 bases lay in between. The CDR3 totals 15 residues. The CDR3 protein is CASSLNGGVYYEQYF. The CDR3 coding sequence is TGTGCCAGCAGTTTAAACGGGGGCGTATACTACGAGCAGTACTTC.

The rearrangement joins TRBV4-3 to TRBJ1-4, with a weak D call TRBD1 (6 bases). V lost 0 bases, J lost 7 bases, and 12 bases lay in between. There are 15 residues in the CDR3. In germline, CDR1 is LGHNA, CDR2 YSLEER. CDR3 nucleotides: TGCGCCAGCAGCCAAGATTCGGGGGCAGGTGAAAAACTGTTTTTT. It yields the protein CASSQDSGAGEKLFF.

This chain uses TRBV10-3 with TRBJ1-2; the D gene is possibly TRBD1 (5 bases). Trimming removed 6 bases from V and 7 bases from J, with 21 bases in between. From germline, CDR1 is ENHRY and CDR2 SYGVKD. This CDR3 contains 15 residues. The DNA of the CDR3 is TGTGCCATCAGCGCCACTCCGAGGGGAGGTGTTGGCTACACCTTC. Protein sequence: CAISATPRGGVGYTF.

The chain joins TRBV15 to TRBJ1-2, with 8 bases identical to TRBD1. The CDR3 is 15 amino acids. The J segment lost 4 bases and the V segment lost 0 bases, leaving 4 bases of the junction unmatched. The germline gives CDR1 LNHNV, CDR2 YYDKDF (reference sequence). The CDR3 sequence: CATSREPGTGYGYTF. CDR3 DNA sequence: TGTGCCACCAGCAGAGAGCCAGGGACAGGCTATGGCTACACCTTC.

The chain employs TRBV3-1 (or the pseudogene TRBV3-2) and TRBJ2-5; 12 bases line up with TRBD2. The germline gives CDR1 LGHDT, CDR2 YNNKEL (reference sequence). The CDR3 totals 15 residues. J lost 5 bases, V lost 7 bases, and 8 bases had no gene match. CDR3 protein: CASTLAGGPGETQYF. In nucleotides, the CDR3 is TGTGCCAGCACCCTAGCGGGGGGGCCGGGGGAGACCCAGTACTTC.

On this clone itself: The junction departs from the called germline gene at one end, perhaps through a read error. The chain links TRBV7-7 to TRBJ2-1; a weak D match, TRBD1 (6 bases). The CDR3 consists of 15 residues. Germline assignment: CDR1 SSHAT and CDR2 FNYEAQ (reference sequence). CDR3 nucleotide sequence: TGTGCTAGCAGCCCCGACAGGAACTCCTACAATGAGCAGTTCTTC. Translating gives CASSPDRNSYNEQFF.

For the CDR3, the DNA is TGTGCCAGCAGCCGTAACAGGTTAAGCACAGATACGCAGTATTTT. Amino acid sequence: CASSRNRLSTDTQYF. The chain is built from TRBV7-8 and TRBJ2-3; perhaps TRBD1 as D (5 bases). This CDR3 has 15 residues. The germline V and J ends were trimmed by 5 bases and 0 bases, with 12 bases remaining between them. Germline V gene data show CDR1 as SGHVS and CDR2 as FQNEAQ.

The chain employs TRBV27 and TRBJ1-2; no reliable D call. Germline CDR1 MNHEY, CDR2 SMNVEV (reference sequence). V dropped 5 bases and J dropped 0 bases, with 16 bases sitting between them. The CDR3 is 16 residues long. As DNA, the CDR3 is TGTGCCAGCAGTCCGCTGGATCCGGCCCCTAACTATGGCTACACCTTC. Amino acids: CASSPLDPAPNYGYTF.